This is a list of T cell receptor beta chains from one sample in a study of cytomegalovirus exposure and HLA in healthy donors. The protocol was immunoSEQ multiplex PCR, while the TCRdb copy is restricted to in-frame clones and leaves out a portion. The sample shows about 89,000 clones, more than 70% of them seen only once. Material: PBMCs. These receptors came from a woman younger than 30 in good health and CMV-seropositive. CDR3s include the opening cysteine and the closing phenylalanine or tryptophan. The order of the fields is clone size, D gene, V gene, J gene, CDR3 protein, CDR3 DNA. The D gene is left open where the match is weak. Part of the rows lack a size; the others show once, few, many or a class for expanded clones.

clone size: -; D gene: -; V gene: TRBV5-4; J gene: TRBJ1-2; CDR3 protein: CASSLGWGGADYGYTF; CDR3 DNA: TGTGCCAGCAGCTTAGGTTGGGGGGGCGCCGACTATGGCTACACCTTC
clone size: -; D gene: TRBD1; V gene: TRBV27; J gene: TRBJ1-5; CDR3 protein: CASSRQGRNQPQHF; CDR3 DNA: TGTGCCAGCAGCCGACAGGGACGCAATCAGCCCCAGCATTTT
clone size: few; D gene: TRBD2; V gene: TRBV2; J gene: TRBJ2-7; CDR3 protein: CASRRGGTSYEQYF; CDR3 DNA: TGTGCCAGCAGGAGGGGAGGGACCTCCTACGAGCAGTACTTC
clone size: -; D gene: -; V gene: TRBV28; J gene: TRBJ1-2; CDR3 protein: CASSFSDSPFYGYTF; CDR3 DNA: TGTGCCAGCAGTTTCTCCGACAGTCCTTTCTATGGCTACACCTTC
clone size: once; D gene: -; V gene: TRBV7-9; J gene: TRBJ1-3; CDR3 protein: CASSSTGSSGNTIYF; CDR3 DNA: TGTGCCAGCAGCTCTACGGGGTCCTCTGGAAACACCATATATTTT
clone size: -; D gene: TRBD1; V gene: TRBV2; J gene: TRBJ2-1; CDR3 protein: CASSETGGHNEQFF; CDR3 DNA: TGTGCCAGCAGTGAGACAGGGGGCCACAATGAGCAGTTCTTC
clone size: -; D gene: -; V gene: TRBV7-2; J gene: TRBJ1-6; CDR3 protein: CASSSAGYAGYMDSPLHF; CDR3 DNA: TGTGCCAGCAGCTCCGCCGGGTACGCGGGATATATGGATTCACCCCTCCACTTT
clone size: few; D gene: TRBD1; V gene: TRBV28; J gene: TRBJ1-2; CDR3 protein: CASNPTGGWYGYTF; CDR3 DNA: TGTGCCAGCAACCCGACAGGGGGGTGGTATGGCTACACCTTC
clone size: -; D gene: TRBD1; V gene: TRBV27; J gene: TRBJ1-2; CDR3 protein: CASSSPLRQGANYGYTF; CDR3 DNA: TGTGCCAGCAGTTCCCCCCTTAGGCAGGGGGCTAACTATGGCTACACCTTC
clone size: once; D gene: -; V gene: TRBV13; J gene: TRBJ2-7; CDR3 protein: CASSLIGEANEQYF; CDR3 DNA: TGTGCCAGCAGCTTAATAGGGGAGGCGAACGAGCAGTACTTC
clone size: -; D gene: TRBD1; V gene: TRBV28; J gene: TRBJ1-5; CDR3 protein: CASSVTGDGQPQHF; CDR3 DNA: TGTGCCAGCAGTGTGACAGGGGATGGACAGCCCCAGCATTTT
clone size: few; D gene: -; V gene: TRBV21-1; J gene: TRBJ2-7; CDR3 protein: CASSKAREDF; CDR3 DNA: TGTGCCAGCAGCAAGGCCAGGGAGGACTTC
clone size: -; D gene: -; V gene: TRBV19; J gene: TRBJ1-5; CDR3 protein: CASSLPLGHNQPQHF; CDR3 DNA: TGTGCCAGTAGTCTCCCCTTGGGGCACAATCAGCCCCAGCATTTT
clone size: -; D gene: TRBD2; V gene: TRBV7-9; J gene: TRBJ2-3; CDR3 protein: CASSPGLAADTQYF; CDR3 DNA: TGTGCCAGCAGCCCCGGACTAGCGGCTGATACGCAGTATTTT
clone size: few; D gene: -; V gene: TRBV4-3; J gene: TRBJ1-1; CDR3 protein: CASSQGSNTEAFF; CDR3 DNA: TGCGCCAGCAGCCAAGGTAGCAACACTGAAGCTTTCTTT
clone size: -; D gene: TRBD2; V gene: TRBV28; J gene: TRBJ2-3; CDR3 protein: CASSWSGGYGDTQYF; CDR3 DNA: TGTGCCAGCAGTTGGAGCGGGGGCTACGGGGATACGCAGTATTTT
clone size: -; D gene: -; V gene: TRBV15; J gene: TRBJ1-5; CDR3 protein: CATGSYAGAGRNQPQHF; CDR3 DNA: TGTGCCACCGGATCGTATGCGGGCGCGGGCAGAAATCAGCCCCAGCATTTT
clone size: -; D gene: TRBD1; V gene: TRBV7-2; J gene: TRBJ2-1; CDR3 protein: CASKGAGEQFF; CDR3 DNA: TGTGCCAGCAAGGGGGCCGGTGAGCAGTTCTTC
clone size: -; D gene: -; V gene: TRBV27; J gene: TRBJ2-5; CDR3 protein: CASSSPSSRDRQTQYF; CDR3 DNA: TGTGCCAGCAGCTCCCCTTCCAGTCGGGATAGGCAGACCCAGTACTTC
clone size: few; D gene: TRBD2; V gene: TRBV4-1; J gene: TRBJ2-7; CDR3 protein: CASSQDRGTSASYEQYF; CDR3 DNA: TGCGCCAGCAGCCAAGATAGAGGGACTAGCGCGTCCTACGAGCAGTACTTC
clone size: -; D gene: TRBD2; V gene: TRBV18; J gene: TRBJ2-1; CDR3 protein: CASSPISGGDEQFF; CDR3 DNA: TGTGCCAGCTCACCAATTAGCGGGGGGGATGAGCAGTTCTTC
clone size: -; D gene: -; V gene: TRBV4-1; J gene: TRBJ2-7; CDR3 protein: CASSQVTRGPLGEQYF; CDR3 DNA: TGCGCCAGCAGCCAAGTCACGCGGGGGCCCCTTGGCGAGCAGTACTTC
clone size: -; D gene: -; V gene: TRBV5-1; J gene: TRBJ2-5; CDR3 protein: CASFGQGGETQYF; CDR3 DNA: TGCGCCAGCTTCGGACAAGGCGGAGAGACCCAGTACTTC
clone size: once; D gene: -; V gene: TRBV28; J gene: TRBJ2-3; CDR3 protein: CASIPHSPGVRTDTQYF; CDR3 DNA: TGTGCCAGCATCCCTCACAGCCCAGGGGTTAGGACAGATACGCAGTATTTT
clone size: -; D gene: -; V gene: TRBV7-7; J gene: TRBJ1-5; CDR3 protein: CASSHSLHSNQPQHF; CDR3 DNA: TGTGCCAGCAGCCACAGTCTTCATAGCAATCAGCCCCAGCATTTT
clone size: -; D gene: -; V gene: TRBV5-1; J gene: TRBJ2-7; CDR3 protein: CASSLGTSLPSSSYEQYF; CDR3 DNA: TGCGCCAGCAGCCTCGGGACTTCCCTGCCTTCAAGCTCCTACGAGCAGTACTTC
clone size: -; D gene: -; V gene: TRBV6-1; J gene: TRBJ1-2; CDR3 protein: CASSGGGEGFGYGYTF; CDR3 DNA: TGTGCCAGCAGTGGAGGAGGGGAGGGGTTCGGCTATGGCTACACCTTC